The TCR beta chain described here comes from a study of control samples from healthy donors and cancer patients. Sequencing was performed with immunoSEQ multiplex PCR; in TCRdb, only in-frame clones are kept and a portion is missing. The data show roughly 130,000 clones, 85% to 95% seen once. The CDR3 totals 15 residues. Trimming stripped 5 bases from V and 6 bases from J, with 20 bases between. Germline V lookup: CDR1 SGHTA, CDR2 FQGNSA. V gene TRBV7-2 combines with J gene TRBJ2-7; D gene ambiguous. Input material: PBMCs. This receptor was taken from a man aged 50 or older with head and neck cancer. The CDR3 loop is CASSPSAFGVPEQYF. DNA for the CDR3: TGTGCCAGCAGCCCTTCCGCTTTTGGCGTTCCCGAGCAGTACTTC. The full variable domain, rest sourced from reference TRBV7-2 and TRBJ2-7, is GAGVSQSPSNKVTEKGKDVELRCDPISGHTALYWYRQSLGQGLEFLIYFQGNSAPDKSGLPSDRFSAERTGGSVSTLTIQRTQQEDSAVYLCASSPSAFGVPEQYFGPGTRLTVT.